This T cell receptor (beta chain) was retrieved from a study of vaccination effects on CD4 cells after COVID-19. Notes on this clone: Its cognate antigen is unknown.

Data came from immunoSEQ multiplex PCR; TCRdb stores just in-frame clones and leaves some out. The sample lists about 81,000 clones, over 75% occurring once. In the ViraFEST assay, antigen-specific CD4+ clonotypes were identified by expansion after peptide-pool stimulation. Having been cultured for roughly 11 days, the cells underwent CD4+ T cell isolation. Participants received two doses of either the BNT162b2 or mRNA-1273 vaccine. Vaccinated recipients, who were negative for nucleocapsid antibodies, had no history of SARS-CoV-2 infection. Every well housed around 2.1 million PBMC, which grew in culture alongside about 9.9 IU/ml IL-2 and 10 ug/ml peptides. Each culture had half its medium swapped for IL-2 medium on days 3 and 7. The germline V gene has CDR1 KGHDR and CDR2 SFDVKD. The V segment lost 4 bases and the J segment 1 base; nucleotides outside the gene matches: 10. The CDR3 length is 17 residues.

Findings of the study overall: Only a single clone (1 of 255 vaccine-induced clones in healthy vaccinees) cross-reacted with common cold coronaviruses.

The source material was CD4+ T cells from PBMCs cultured with HCoV-OC43 spike peptides, sampled after COVID-19 vaccination. Sample subset: HCoV-OC43 spike overlapping peptide pool stimulation. The chain is built from TRBV24-1 and TRBJ2-5; 8 positions agree with TRBD1. The TCR sequence derives from a human donor who received a COVID-19 vaccine. CDR3 nucleotides: TGTGCCACCAGTGACCCTTTAGGACAGGGCTCCCAAGAGACCCAGTACTTC. Protein product: CATSDPLGQGSQETQYF.